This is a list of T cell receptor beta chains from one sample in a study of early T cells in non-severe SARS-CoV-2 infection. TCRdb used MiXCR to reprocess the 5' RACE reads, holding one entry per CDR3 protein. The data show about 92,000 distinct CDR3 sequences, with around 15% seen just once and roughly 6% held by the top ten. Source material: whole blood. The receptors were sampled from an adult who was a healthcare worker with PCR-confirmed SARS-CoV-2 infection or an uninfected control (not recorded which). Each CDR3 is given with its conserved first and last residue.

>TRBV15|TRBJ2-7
CATSRVGAPIVQQYF
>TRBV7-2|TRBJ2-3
CASSSDLGTQYF
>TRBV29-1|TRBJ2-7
CSVERAYEQYF
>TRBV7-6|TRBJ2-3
CASSLQAGTSGSSTDTQYF
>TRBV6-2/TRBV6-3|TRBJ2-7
CASRPSGFHEQYF
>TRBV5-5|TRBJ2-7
CASRFGSGQGLYEQYF
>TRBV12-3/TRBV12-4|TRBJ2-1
CASSPQGTVFNEQFF
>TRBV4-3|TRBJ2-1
CASSQPGQSYNEQFF
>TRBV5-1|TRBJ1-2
CASMAESNYGYTF
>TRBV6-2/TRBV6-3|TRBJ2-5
CASSSTGLETQYF
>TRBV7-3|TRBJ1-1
CASSQLQGANTEAFF
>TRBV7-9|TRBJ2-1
CASSRTGSSYNEQFF
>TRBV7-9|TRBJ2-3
CASSPGGARADTQYF
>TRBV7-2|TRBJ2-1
CASTRGRLALHEQFF
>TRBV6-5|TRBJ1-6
CASTPQGRHSPLHF
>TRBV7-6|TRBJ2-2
CASSREEGRRIGELFF
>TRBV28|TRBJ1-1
CASSLEDRLVAFF
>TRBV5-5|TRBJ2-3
CASSQDHQSTDTQYF
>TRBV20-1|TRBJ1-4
CSARDQQGRSEKLFF
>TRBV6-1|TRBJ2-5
CASTLTGTFKETQYF
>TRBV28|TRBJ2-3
CASSLYGDADTQYF
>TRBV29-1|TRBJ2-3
CSVDGATDTQYF
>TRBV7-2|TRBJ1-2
CASSLEWVYGYTF
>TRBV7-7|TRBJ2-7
CASSPRVASGEQYF
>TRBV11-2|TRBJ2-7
CASSSSSPSEQYF
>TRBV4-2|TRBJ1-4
CASSQDGTLEELFF
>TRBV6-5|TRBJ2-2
CASRSLGPNTGELFF
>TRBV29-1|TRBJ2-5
CSVVEGGVGETQYF
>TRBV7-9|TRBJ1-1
CASSSPSVVMNTEAFF
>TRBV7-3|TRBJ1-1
CASSLTRSDTEAFF
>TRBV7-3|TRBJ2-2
CASSWDSNTGELFF
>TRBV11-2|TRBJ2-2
CASSPLAAANTGELFF
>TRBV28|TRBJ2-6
CASSSPGTGANVLTF
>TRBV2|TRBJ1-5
CASSDPTGSQPQHF
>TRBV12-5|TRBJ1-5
CASVQGDQPQHF
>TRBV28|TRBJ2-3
CASSLGTSGASSTDTQYF
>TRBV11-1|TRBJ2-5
CASRTDAGETQYF
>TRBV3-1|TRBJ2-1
CASSHSREQFF
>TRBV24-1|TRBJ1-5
CATSGGTGYQPQHF
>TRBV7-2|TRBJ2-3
CASSSGAAGGYPLTDTQYF
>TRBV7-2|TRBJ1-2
CASSPRQFFYGYTF
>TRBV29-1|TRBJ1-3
CSVRGLENTIYF